Listed here are 11 T cell receptor beta chains from one sample, sequenced in a study of shared clonotypes between healthy human individuals. The repertoire was sequenced with immunoSEQ multiplex PCR; TCRdb's copy has only in-frame clones and lacks some. Of some 1,600,000 clones listed, 98% are singletons. Source material: naive CD4+ T cells sorted from blood. Subset described: CD45RA+ positively selected. The receptors originated from a man aged 25-45 years in good health.

The chain combines TRBV5-1 with TRBJ2-3; D not certain. The ends were cut back, 4 bases at V and 0 bases at J, with 9 bases in the middle. The germline gives CDR1 SGHRS, CDR2 YFSETQ. There are 14 residues in the CDR3. CDR3 coding DNA: TGCGCCAGCAGCCCGGACGGGAGCACAGATACGCAGTATTTT. It codes for CASSPDGSTDTQYF.

The chain recombines TRBV5-6 with TRBJ2-7; 8 nucleotides align to TRBD1. With 4 bases clipped from V and 6 bases from J, the junction kept 9 bases outside the gene matches. CDR1 and CDR2 (germline): SGHDT, YYEEEE. The CDR3 runs 14 residues. The CDR3 loop reads CASSVRDRLREQYF. CDR3 sequence (DNA): TGTGCCAGCAGCGTCCGGGACAGGTTGCGCGAGCAGTACTTC.

The rearrangement links TRBV27 to TRBJ2-3; 10 bases align to TRBD2. The CDR3 covers 15 residues. J gave up 4 bases and V 6 bases, and 7 bases lay outside the gene matches. From germline, CDR1 is MNHEY and CDR2 SMNVEV (reference sequence). CDR3 nucleotide sequence: TGTGCCAGCAGCAGAACTAGCGGGAAGGCAGATACGCAGTATTTT. Translation gives CASSRTSGKADTQYF.

The genes are TRBV6-5 and TRBJ1-5; 7 bases align to TRBD1. The CDR3 length is 15 residues. Germline V CDR1 and CDR2: MNHEY, SVGAGI. Trimming removed 6 bases from V and 7 bases from J; junction bases left unmatched: 12. This CDR3 is CASRARQGPWQPQHF. DNA for the CDR3: TGTGCCAGCAGAGCCAGACAGGGACCGTGGCAGCCCCAGCATTTT.

The chain links TRBV5-1 to TRBJ2-7; possible D gene TRBD2, 6 bases. Trimming stripped 6 bases from V and 2 bases from J, with 9 bases between. Germline CDR1 SGHRS, CDR2 YFSETQ. The CDR3 is 12 amino acids. The CDR3: CASKGGAYEQYF. CDR3 nucleotides: TGCGCCAGCAAGGGCGGGGCCTACGAGCAGTACTTC. The entire variable domain, with the rest obtained from reference TRBV5-1 and TRBJ2-7, is as follows: KAGVTQTPRYLIKTRGQQVTLSCSPISGHRSVSWYQQTPGQGLQFLFEYFSETQRNKGNFPGRFSGRQFSNSRSEMNVSTLELGDSALYLCASKGGAYEQYFGPGTRLTVT.

This chain connects TRBV7-2 to TRBJ2-7; TRBD1 agrees at 7 bases. The germline V gene has CDR1 SGHTA and CDR2 FQGNSA. The CDR3 runs to 15 residues. The ends lost 3 bases at V and 2 bases at J; junction bases unmatched: 7. CDR3 nucleotide sequence: TGTGCCAGCAGCTTGCGTACCGGGACAGCCTACGAGCAGTACTTC. Protein product: CASSLRTGTAYEQYF. Drawing the rest from reference TRBV7-2 and TRBJ2-7, the complete variable domain is GAGVSQSPSNKVTEKGKDVELRCDPISGHTALYWYRQSLGQGLEFLIYFQGNSAPDKSGLPSDRFSAERTGGSVSTLTIQRTQQEDSAVYLCASSLRTGTAYEQYFGPGTRLTVT.

This chain uses TRBV5-1 with TRBJ1-1, with D perhaps matching TRBD1 (6 bases). Germline loops: CDR1 SGHRS, CDR2 YFSETQ. This CDR3 spans 13 amino acids. The V end was cut by 4 bases, the J end by 5 bases, with 12 bases between. CDR3 sequence: CASSPDSSTEAFF. DNA for the CDR3: TGCGCCAGCAGCCCGGACAGTTCTACTGAAGCTTTCTTT. Full variable domain (rest looked up from reference TRBV5-1 and TRBJ1-1): KAGVTQTPRYLIKTRGQQVTLSCSPISGHRSVSWYQQTPGQGLQFLFEYFSETQRNKGNFPGRFSGRQFSNSRSEMNVSTLELGDSALYLCASSPDSSTEAFFGQGTRLTVV.

V and J are TRBV9 and TRBJ1-3; no reliable D call. V was shortened by 4 bases and J by 3 bases, with 5 bases between the two germline ends. CDR3 length equals 12 residues. Per germline, CDR1 SGDLS and CDR2 YYNGEE. CDR3 sequence: CASSLLGNTIYF. CDR3 nucleotides: TGTGCCAGCAGCCTCCTTGGAAACACCATATATTTT.

This rearrangement joins TRBV7-7 to TRBJ2-3, with D perhaps TRBD1 or TRBD2 (6 bases each). Per germline, CDR1 SSHAT and CDR2 FNYEAQ (reference sequence). Trimming cost V 6 bases and J 6 bases, with 22 bases left between them. CDR3 size: 16 residues. The CDR3 loop is CASRQGVRGPLDTQYF. The CDR3, as DNA: TGTGCCAGCAGGCAAGGTGTACGGGGGCCGTTGGATACGCAGTATTTT.

V gene TRBV30 combines with J gene TRBJ2-7; 13 bases map to TRBD2. The germline CDR1 and CDR2 sequences are GTSNPN and SVGIG (reference sequence). The ends lost 2 bases at V and 3 bases at J; junction bases unmatched: 4. The CDR3 totals 15 residues. CDR3 sequence: CAWSPGLAGLYEQYF. In DNA, the CDR3 is TGTGCCTGGAGTCCGGGACTAGCGGGACTCTACGAGCAGTACTTC.

This chain joins TRBV14 and TRBJ2-6; 9 positions match TRBD2. Germline-derived CDR1 and CDR2 are SGHDN and FVKESK. The V and J ends lost 5 bases and 2 bases, in that order; junction bases with no gene match: 4. The CDR3 contains 16 residues. The CDR3 is CASSKAGGTGANVLTF. In DNA form, the CDR3 reads TGTGCCAGCAGCAAAGCGGGGGGCACTGGGGCCAACGTCCTGACTTTC.